This is a list of T cell receptor beta chains from one sample in a study of blood T cell repertoires in COVID-19. Libraries were prepared by immunoSEQ multiplex PCR; TCRdb keeps only in-frame clonotypes and omits some of them. The sample consists of approximately 100,000 clones, about 84% of them appearing once. The specimen sequenced was peripheral blood. All receptors come from a woman aged 70 to 79 with acute or convalescent COVID-19. The CDR3 runs from the conserved cysteine through the conserved F or W. D genes are given only for firm matches. Not every row has a clone size; where given, it reads once, few, many or a size class.

d_call	v_call	clone_size	j_call	cdr3_aa	cdr3_nt
-	TRBV19	-	TRBJ2-5	CASSIDLGRSRGVGTQYF	TGTGCCAGTAGTATAGATTTGGGCCGAAGCAGGGGGGTTGGGACCCAGTACTTC
TRBD2	TRBV5-1	-	TRBJ2-3	CASSLGNSGGGTDTQYF	TGCGCCAGCAGCTTGGGCAATAGCGGGGGAGGCACAGATACGCAGTATTTT
-	TRBV4-1	-	TRBJ2-5	CASSQDDPSGLWETQYF	TGCGCCAGCAGCCAAGATGATCCCAGCGGTTTGTGGGAGACCCAGTACTTC
-	TRBV6-1	-	TRBJ1-6	CASSELFYNSPLHF	TGTGCCAGCAGTGAACTCTTCTATAATTCACCCCTCCACTTT
-	TRBV4-1	-	TRBJ2-3	CASRRGGDTDTQYF	TGCGCCAGCAGGCGGGGCGGGGACACAGATACGCAGTATTTT
TRBD1	TRBV7-2	many	TRBJ1-2	CASSLGQGNYGYTF	TGTGCCAGCAGCTTAGGACAGGGGAACTATGGCTACACCTTC
-	TRBV10-3	once	TRBJ2-1	CAISEVGNEQFF	TGTGCCATCAGCGAGGTCGGCAATGAGCAGTTCTTC
TRBD2	TRBV4-1	-	TRBJ2-1	CASSQRPGLEQFF	TGCGCCAGCAGCCAAAGGCCGGGACTAGAGCAGTTCTTC
TRBD1	TRBV27	once	TRBJ1-1	CASSLPGQVAEAFF	TGTGCCAGCAGTTTACCGGGACAGGTGGCTGAAGCTTTCTTT
TRBD1	TRBV19	-	TRBJ1-2	CASETGGAVYGYTF	TGTGCCAGTGAGACAGGGGGCGCGGTCTATGGCTACACCTTC
TRBD2	TRBV3-1/TRBV3-2	few	TRBJ2-1	CASSPDSGSFPEQFF	TGTGCCAGCAGCCCGGATAGCGGGAGTTTCCCTGAGCAGTTCTTC
TRBD2	TRBV2	-	TRBJ2-5	CASSRLAGAQETQYF	TGTGCCAGCAGTCGACTAGCGGGGGCCCAAGAGACCCAGTACTTC
-	TRBV12-2	-	TRBJ1-1	CASRLVVTRALNTEAFF	TGTGCAAGTCGCTTAGTAGTTACGAGGGCCTTGAACACTGAAGCTTTCTTT
-	TRBV7-2	-	TRBJ1-2	CASSYGANYGYTF	TGTGCCAGCAGCTACGGAGCTAACTATGGCTACACCTTC
TRBD2	TRBV5-1	-	TRBJ2-2	CASSLEGSGGTTGELFF	TGCGCCAGCAGCTTAGAAGGTAGCGGGGGGACCACCGGGGAGCTGTTTTTT
TRBD1	TRBV12-5	once	TRBJ2-2	CASGLGPGTVNTGELFF	TGTGCTAGTGGTTTGGGCCCTGGGACAGTTAACACCGGGGAGCTGTTTTTT